The 29 T cell receptor beta chains in this list originate from one sample, sequenced in a study of PD-1 blockade in classical Hodgkin lymphoma. Sequencing used immunoSEQ multiplex PCR; TCRdb keeps in-frame clones, though not all of them. This table has roughly 55,000 clones, 81% appearing once. With no exception, relapse followed autologous stem cell transplantation in all patients, and brentuximab vedotin exposure varied. The material sequenced was peripheral blood mononuclear cells (PBMCs), taken at baseline. These receptors were obtained from a human donor with classical Hodgkin lymphoma.

The V call is TRBV29-1, the J call TRBJ2-1; TRBD2 matches at 7 bases. There are 14 residues in the CDR3. V lost 4 bases to trimming and J lost 2 bases; unmatched junction nucleotides: 5. Germline lookup yields CDR1 SQVTM and CDR2 ANQGSEA. CDR3 sequence (DNA): TGCAGCGTTGGCCTACTAGCGCCCTACAATGAGCAGTTCTTC. Its translation: CSVGLLAPYNEQFF.

The chain couples TRBV11-3 to TRBJ2-3; TRBD2 agrees at 14 bases. Germline V gene lookup returns CDR1 SGHNT and CDR2 YENEEA. The CDR3 is 20 amino acids. V lost 4 bases and J lost 2; bases outside the gene matches: 14. CDR3 nucleotide sequence: TGTGCCAGCAGCTCCAGATCCGGGACTAGCGGGAGATACTCCACAGATACGCAGTATTTT. Protein sequence: CASSSRSGTSGRYSTDTQYF.

This chain links TRBV7-2 with TRBJ1-3, with TRBD1 matching over 10 bases. The germline V gene encodes CDR1 SGHTA and CDR2 FQGNSA. The length of the CDR3 is 18 residues. V trimming: 4 bases; J trimming: 2 bases; junction bases outside the gene matches: 11. As DNA, the CDR3 is TGTGCCAGCAGCTCACTGGGGCCGGGACAGGGGACTGGAAACACCATATATTTT. Residues: CASSSLGPGQGTGNTIYF. The full variable domain, completed using reference TRBV7-2 and TRBJ1-3, is GAGVSQSPSNKVTEKGKDVELRCDPISGHTALYWYRQSLGQGLEFLIYFQGNSAPDKSGLPSDRFSAERTGGSVSTLTIQRTQQEDSAVYLCASSSLGPGQGTGNTIYFGEGSWLTVV.

The chain has TRBV13 and TRBJ2-5; 8 bases are a match to TRBD2. CDR3 length equals 14 residues. Germline CDR1 PRHDT, CDR2 FYEKMQ (reference sequence). V shed 3 bases, J shed 5 bases, and the junction held 5 bases outside the gene matches. CDR3 nucleotides: TGTGCCAGCAGCTTCAATAGCGGGGCGGAGACCCAGTACTTC. Translating it yields CASSFNSGAETQYF.

The CDR3 DNA reads as TGTGCCAGTAGGATCAGGGGCCCCTATGGCTACACCTTC. Translation: CASRIRGPYGYTF. The chain combines TRBV19 with TRBJ1-2, with D possibly TRBD1 on 6 matching bases. There are 13 residues in the CDR3. Germline V lookup: CDR1 LNHDA, CDR2 SQIVND (reference sequence). V shed 6 bases and J shed 4 bases, with 12 bases lying between them.

The chain recombines TRBV10-3 with TRBJ1-2; no clear D gene. The length of the CDR3 is 12 residues. Germline V CDR1 and CDR2: ENHRY, SYGVKD. Deletions cut 4 bases from V and 8 bases from J, with 11 bases between. The CDR3 DNA follows: TGTGCCATCAGTGTGGGAGAGATCGGCTACACCTTC. It encodes CAISVGEIGYTF.

With regard to this clone: Other DNA sequences within the sample encode an identical CDR3. V and J are TRBV11-2 and TRBJ1-1; D uncertain. Trimming took 0 bases from V and 2 from J, leaving 10 bases between them. In germline, CDR1 is SGHAT, CDR2 FQNNGV. This CDR3 has 15 amino acids. The CDR3 DNA reads as TGTGCCAGCAGCTTAGATCCCGGACCCAACACTGAAGCTTTCTTT. Encoded protein: CASSLDPGPNTEAFF.

The rearrangement joins TRBV29-1 to TRBJ2-1, with 9 bases matching TRBD2. V gave up 1 base and J gave up 4 bases; unmatched junction bases: 2. CDR3 length: 14 residues. Germline assignment: CDR1 SQVTM and CDR2 ANQGSEA. DNA of the CDR3: TGCAGCGTTGAAGGCGGGAGGGGTTACAATGAGCAGTTCTTC. Its translation: CSVEGGRGYNEQFF.

The CDR3 region is CASSLVGGGRSGELFF. For the CDR3, the DNA is TGTGCCAGCAGCTTGGTGGGCGGAGGCCGATCCGGGGAGCTGTTTTTT. This chain uses TRBV5-6 with TRBJ2-2, with a possible D match to TRBD2 (5 bases). The CDR3 runs 16 residues. From germline, CDR1 is SGHDT and CDR2 YYEEEE. V was shortened by 0 bases and J by 6 bases, with 15 bases between the two germline ends.

This sequence joins TRBV19 and TRBJ1-2, with a possible D match to TRBD1 (5 bases). The V end lost 6 bases, the J end lost 4 bases, and 18 bases lay between the germline ends. Germline V gene data show CDR1 as LNHDA and CDR2 as SQIVND (reference sequence). The CDR3 extends over 15 amino acids. For the CDR3, the DNA is TGTGCCAGTAGAGCTCACACCCCCCAGGGCTATGGCTACACCTTC. It translates to CASRAHTPQGYGYTF.

This clone has a single count. The rearrangement links TRBV7-9 to TRBJ2-3, with 8 positions matching TRBD1. J was trimmed by 2 bases and V by 5 bases; bases with no gene match: 12. CDR1 is SEHNR, CDR2 FQNEAQ, per germline (reference sequence). This CDR3 has 17 amino acids. CDR3 protein: CASSALRGTGDTDTQYF. The DNA for the CDR3 is TGTGCCAGCAGCGCCCTCCGAGGGACAGGCGACACAGATACGCAGTATTTT.

Only one count was recorded for this clone. The chain links TRBV11-3 to TRBJ2-7, with D perhaps matching TRBD1 (6 bases). CDR1 is SGHNT and CDR2 is YENEEA in the germline V gene. With 2 bases removed from V and 4 bases from J, the gap between germline ends came to 9 bases. The CDR3 length is 13 residues. CDR3 in amino acids: CASSLLDSYEQYV. Written as DNA, the CDR3 is TGTGCCAGCAGCTTATTGGACAGTTACGAGCAGTACGTC.

This clone was seen just once. The chain joins TRBV6-1 to TRBJ2-3; 11 nucleotides agree with TRBD2. V trimming: 8 bases; J trimming: 2 bases; junction bases outside the gene matches: 6. The germline V gene has CDR1 MNHNS and CDR2 SASEGT. The CDR3 has 15 residues. CDR3 sequence: CASRLAGGPTDTQYF. DNA for the CDR3: TGTGCCAGCCGATTAGCGGGAGGGCCCACAGATACGCAGTATTTT.

V and J are TRBV7-2 and TRBJ1-5; 7 bases fit TRBD1. The CDR3 loop spans 17 amino acids. The J segment lost 0 bases and the V segment lost 5 bases, leaving 10 bases of the junction unmatched. Germline-derived CDR1 and CDR2 are SGHTA and FQGNSA. CDR3 coding DNA: TGTGCCAGCAGCCTACTGACAGGGATGTATAGCAATCAGCCCCAGCATTTT. Residues: CASSLLTGMYSNQPQHF.

In this sample, this clone turned up a few times. The chain combines TRBV6-5 with TRBJ1-2; D gene uncertain. V lost 8 bases and J 5 bases, leaving 15 bases between the germline ends. CDR3 length: 13 amino acids. Germline CDR1 and CDR2: MNHEY and SVGAGI. The CDR3 coding sequence is TGTGCCAGCGCGGCAGGCGGAGGGTATGGCTACACCTTC. Its translation: CASAAGGGYGYTF.

V is TRBV18 and J is TRBJ2-2; D is unresolved. With 5 bases removed from V and 0 bases from J, the gap between germline ends came to 1 base. Germline V gene lookup returns CDR1 KGHSH and CDR2 LQKENI. The CDR3 runs 12 residues. CDR3 sequence (DNA): TGTGCCAGCTCATCGAACACCGGGGAGCTGTTTTTT. This sequence encodes CASSSNTGELFF.

The rearrangement joins TRBV18 to TRBJ2-7; 10 bases are a match to TRBD2. Germline V CDR1 and CDR2: KGHSH, LQKENI. The CDR3 is 14 residues long. V shed 3 bases, J shed 6 bases, and the junction held 5 bases outside the gene matches. CDR3 in amino acids: CASSPGLAEAEQYV. As DNA, the CDR3 is TGTGCCAGCTCACCCGGACTAGCGGAGGCCGAGCAGTACGTC.

The gene calls are TRBV10-3 and TRBJ1-1, with TRBD1 matching 8 bases. The germline gives CDR1 ENHRY, CDR2 SYGVKD. Germline trimming cut 10 bases from V and 1 base from J; bases unmatched to any gene: 5. This CDR3 is built from 13 residues. The DNA of the CDR3 is TGTGCCAGTGACAGGGGACCGAACACTGAAGCTTTCTTT. Translated: CASDRGPNTEAFF.

This chain links TRBV5-1 with TRBJ2-1; D could derive from TRBD1 or TRBD2 (5 bases each). CDR3 length: 15 residues. Germline loops: CDR1 SGHRS, CDR2 YFSETQ. V lost 0 bases to trimming and J lost 8 bases, with 15 bases between them. The chain's CDR3 is CASSLATTRGHEQFF. In DNA form, the CDR3 reads TGCGCCAGCAGCTTGGCTACCACTAGGGGCCATGAGCAGTTCTTC. Full variable domain (missing parts from reference TRBV5-1 and TRBJ2-1): KAGVTQTPRYLIKTRGQQVTLSCSPISGHRSVSWYQQTPGQGLQFLFEYFSETQRNKGNFPGRFSGRQFSNSRSEMNVSTLELGDSALYLCASSLATTRGHEQFFGPGTRLTVL.

This clone came up a few times. The rearrangement joins TRBV18 to TRBJ1-1; 7 bases are shared with TRBD1. V shed 5 bases, J shed 0 bases, and the junction held 6 bases outside the gene matches. This CDR3 is built from 15 residues. Germline V gene lookup returns CDR1 KGHSH and CDR2 LQKENI. The CDR3 spells CASSAPGTVNTEAFF. CDR3 nucleotides: TGTGCCAGCTCAGCCCCAGGGACAGTGAACACTGAAGCTTTCTTT.

This rearrangement joins TRBV6-5 to TRBJ2-5; TRBD2 agrees at 9 bases. Unmatched junction bases numbered 7, after V lost 2 bases and J lost 6 bases. CDR3 length: 15 amino acids. The germline V gene has CDR1 MNHEY and CDR2 SVGAGI. CDR3 loop: CASSYGGRARKTQYF. For the CDR3, the DNA is TGTGCCAGCAGTTACGGCGGGAGGGCCCGGAAGACCCAGTACTTC.

This clone has only one observation. This sequence joins TRBV7-9 and TRBJ2-7; TRBD1 matches at 10 bases. CDR1 is SEHNR, CDR2 FQNEAQ, per germline (reference sequence). The CDR3 runs 18 residues. The ends lost 1 base at V and 4 bases at J; junction bases unmatched: 13. The CDR3 DNA follows: TGTGCCAGCAGCTTAGGGTCCGGGACAGGGGCGGTGATATACGAGCAGTACGTC. This translates into CASSLGSGTGAVIYEQYV.

The chain links TRBV7-9 to TRBJ2-2, with a tentative D call TRBD1 (5 bases). Germline loops: CDR1 SEHNR, CDR2 FQNEAQ (reference sequence). V shed 3 bases and J shed 3 bases, with 17 bases lying between them. The CDR3 has 17 amino acids. The chain's CDR3 is CASSLLSPGWDTGELFF. The CDR3 nucleotides read TGTGCCAGCAGCTTGTTATCCCCAGGGTGGGACACCGGGGAGCTGTTTTTT.

This clone showed up just once. The chain carries TRBV19 and TRBJ1-1, with 8 positions matching TRBD1. The germline V gene has CDR1 LNHDA and CDR2 SQIVND (reference sequence). This CDR3 comprises 13 residues. The ends lost 10 bases at V and 0 bases at J; junction bases unmatched: 4. The CDR3 nucleotides are TGTGCCACTTCGGACAGGGTGAACACTGAAGCTTTCTTT. Protein: CATSDRVNTEAFF.

The chain joins TRBV9 to TRBJ2-5, with TRBD1 matching 8 bases. The CDR3 is 17 residues long. Germline V gene lookup returns CDR1 SGDLS and CDR2 YYNGEE. J lost 2 bases, V lost 0 bases, and 9 bases had no gene match. CDR3 loop: CASSVAGQVLPQETQYF. The DNA for the CDR3 is TGTGCCAGCAGCGTAGCGGGACAGGTTCTACCTCAAGAGACCCAGTACTTC.

This chain links TRBV11-2 with TRBJ2-5; no definite D call. Trimming removed 0 bases from V and 2 bases from J, with 4 bases in between. Germline values: CDR1 SGHAT, CDR2 FQNNGV. The CDR3 runs to 13 residues. The CDR3 DNA follows: TGTGCCAGCAGCTTAGAGGGTCAAGAGACCCAGTACTTC. It specifies CASSLEGQETQYF. Together with reference TRBV11-2 and TRBJ2-5, the CDR3 gives the full variable domain: EAGVAQSPRYKIIEKRQSVAFWCNPISGHATLYWYQQILGQGPKLLIQFQNNGVVDDSQLPKDRFSAERLKGVDSTLKIQPAKLEDSAVYLCASSLEGQETQYFGPGTRLLVL.

V and J are TRBV19 and TRBJ2-5; D not certain. This CDR3 spans 15 amino acids. V gave up 1 base and J gave up 5 bases, with 14 bases separating them. Germline V gene data show CDR1 as LNHDA and CDR2 as SQIVND (reference sequence). In DNA, the CDR3 is TGTGCCAGTAGTATAGCCGGCAGCCAGGTTGAGACCCAGTACTTC. This gives the protein CASSIAGSQVETQYF.

This clone was detected a few times. The genes are TRBV7-9 and TRBJ2-1; no clear D gene. V was cut by 2 bases and J by 9 bases, with 5 bases left in between. The CDR3 has 11 amino acids. Germline CDR1 is SEHNR and CDR2 is FQNEAQ (reference sequence). CDR3 sequence: CASSLRSEQFF. The CDR3 DNA sequence: TGTGCCAGCAGCTTACGGAGTGAGCAGTTCTTC.

The CDR3 protein is CASSLGGGPDTQYF. The CDR3 DNA sequence: TGTGCCAGCAGCCTCGGCGGGGGTCCAGATACGCAGTATTTT. V usage is TRBV7-9 and J usage is TRBJ2-3; 7 bases are a match to TRBD2. Losses at the gene ends were 5 bases for V and 4 bases for J; bases not matched to a gene: 6. From germline, CDR1 is SEHNR and CDR2 FQNEAQ (reference sequence). The CDR3 runs to 14 residues.